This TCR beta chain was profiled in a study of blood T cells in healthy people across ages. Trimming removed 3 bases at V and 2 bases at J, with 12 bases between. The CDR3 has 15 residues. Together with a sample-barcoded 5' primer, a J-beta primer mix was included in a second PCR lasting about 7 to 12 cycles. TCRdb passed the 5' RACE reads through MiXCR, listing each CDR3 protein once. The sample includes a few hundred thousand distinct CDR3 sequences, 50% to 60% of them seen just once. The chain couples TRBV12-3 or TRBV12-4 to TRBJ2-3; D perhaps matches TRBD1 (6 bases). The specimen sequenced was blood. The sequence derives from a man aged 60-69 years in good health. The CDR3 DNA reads TGTGCCAGCAGTTTTAGGCAGGGGAACACAGATACGCAGTATTTT. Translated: CASSFRQGNTDTQYF.